This T cell receptor (beta chain) was sequenced during a study of T cell responses to AZD1222 COVID-19 vaccine listed by TCRdb under 2021. Some background on the complete study: AZD1222 recipients whose second dose came at about 4 weeks and those whose second dose came at about 12 weeks were combined into one group, since spike-specific TCR depth and breadth did not differ between the two schedules. A total of 230 to 250 trial participants underwent TCR sequencing, of whom about 200 received two doses of AZD1222 and about 25 received two doses of the MenACWY control vaccine. Enrollment into the trials was organized by age into subgroups of 18-55, 56-69 and 70-plus years, and those subgroups contained roughly 150, 30 and 60 TCR-sequenced participants, respectively.

CDR1 and CDR2, per the germline V gene, are SGHVS and FQNEAQ. V sheds 7 bases and J sheds 2 bases, leaving 13 bases between their ends. Inclusive of the bounding cysteine and phenylalanine, the CDR3 is 14 residues long. Only the CDR3 region is kept as DNA, spanning 42 bases read in frame from base 1. A note on this clone: No antigen is known for it. Base qualities are not at hand, and no much larger clone is one base apart.

Findings and caveats that apply to the study as a whole: No day 14 peak-response samples were available, so repertoires were characterized only after the peak T cell response. In the small 56-69-year group, the increase in depth fell short of significance, most likely because of low power. Conclusions about previously exposed vaccinees are limited because only a handful of AZD1222 recipients were SARS-CoV-2 seropositive at baseline. CD4 TCRs associated with the vaccine covered the entire spike protein, and the dominant responses were in regions 160-218 and 743-854. After two AZD1222 doses, spike-specific TCR breadth and depth were significantly higher than at day 0 and than in MenACWY recipients. Most participants were white British and females outnumbered males, and the authors suggested that clonal diversity may have been underestimated. Reportedly, close to half of the unique spike-specific TCRs recognized epitopes lying outside the regions that are mutated in the B.1.351 and B.1.1.7 variants.

The time point label for this specimen denotes: baseline before first vaccination. Vaccinee samples came from UK trials COV001 and COV002, including a single-blind randomized controlled phase 2/3 trial of AZD1222 (ChAdOx1 nCoV-19) in healthy adults. For TCRbeta chain sequencing, PBMC samples from trial participants were taken at day 0 and at day 28 after the second dose. The CDR3 regions of human TCRbeta chains were analyzed by immunosequencing. From the authors' description of their analysis: Repertoire TCRs were checked for matches against a reference library of SARS-CoV-2-specific TCRs that had been generated using the MIRA antigen-specificity platform. Breadth was defined as the fraction of unique TCRs that were SARS-CoV-2-associated, and depth was defined as the fraction of total T cells that were SARS-CoV-2-associated. Using the MIRA data, every spike-specific TCR was mapped to the spike region that the TCR reacted to and assigned to either a CD4 or a CD8 class. Log10-transformed breadth and depth values were compared by one-way ANOVA with Sidak's multiple comparisons tests. Drawn from immuneACCESS, this table holds only the in-frame rearrangements with V and J called that TCRdb kept. Clones are partly lost; checked studies trace under half to an unresolved V gene and leave the rest unexplained. From that table come the V and J calls and clone size; the DNA was used to work out D and trimming. For this sample there are approximately 150,000 clones; roughly nine tenths appear just once. The ten largest clonotypes hold approximately 3% of the sample.

In this chain, TRBV7-8 is recombined with TRBJ2-3, and possibly TRBD1, on 5 matching bases. Material: peripheral blood, obtained on day 0 of AZD1222 vaccination. The clonotype was recovered from an adult in good health. At the DNA level, the sequence is TGTGCCAGCACCCCAGGTGGGGCCACAGATACGCAGTATTTT. The encoded protein is CASTPGGATDTQYF. The full variable domain, with segments outside the CDR3 supplied by the reference TRBV7-8 and TRBJ2-3 proteins, appears as GAGVSQSPRYKVAKRGQDVALRCDPISGHVSLFWYQQALGQGPEFLTYFQNEAQLDKSGLPSDRFFAERPEGSVSTLKIQRTQQEDSAVYLCASTPGGATDTQYFGPGTRLTVL.